What follows are 10 T cell receptor beta chains derived from one specimen sequenced in a study of T cell changes during pregnancy in multiple sclerosis. Profiled with immunoSEQ multiplex PCR; TCRdb holds only in-frame clones, not every one. The sample includes about 68,000 clones, roughly 94% seen only once; the top ten take 1.2% to 1.5%. This material consisted of peripheral blood, taken in the second trimester of pregnancy. These TCRs come from a female donor in good health, enrolled as a control in a pregnancy study.

This clone was seen only once. The chain carries TRBV7-2 and TRBJ2-7; 10 bases agree with TRBD1. J lost 2 bases, V lost 1 base, and 2 bases had no gene match. The CDR3 has 15 residues. Germline loops: CDR1 SGHTA, CDR2 FQGNSA. For the CDR3, the DNA is TGTGCCAGCAGCTTAGGGGGACAGGGGCCCTACGAGCAGTACTTC. Translated: CASSLGGQGPYEQYF.

This sequence joins TRBV19 and TRBJ1-5; 7 nucleotides line up with TRBD1. Germline V CDR1 and CDR2: LNHDA, SQIVND (reference sequence). The V and J ends lost 8 bases and 2 bases, in that order; junction bases with no gene match: 9. This CDR3 has 15 residues. In DNA, the CDR3 is TGTGCCAGTTTGCCCAGGGGGGCCCGCAATCAGCCCCAGCATTTT. The encoded protein is CASLPRGARNQPQHF.

The chain recombines TRBV5-1 with TRBJ2-7; 9 bases align to TRBD1. J was trimmed by 3 bases and V by 3 bases; bases with no gene match: 7. This CDR3 contains 15 residues. Germline assignment: CDR1 SGHRS and CDR2 YFSETQ. The chain's CDR3 is CASSSPSTGGYEQYF. The CDR3 DNA follows: TGCGCCAGCAGCTCCCCGTCGACAGGGGGCTACGAGCAGTACTTC.

The rearrangement joins TRBV5-4 to TRBJ1-1, with D perhaps matching TRBD1 (5 bases). The ends were cut back, 2 bases at V and 3 bases at J, with 11 bases in the middle. Per the germline V gene, CDR1 is SGHNT and CDR2 is YYREEE (reference sequence). The CDR3 runs to 14 residues. The CDR3 nucleotides are TGTGCCAGCAGCTTCCAGGGTGGGTACACTGAAGCTTTCTTT. It yields the protein CASSFQGGYTEAFF.

V usage is TRBV5-4 and J usage is TRBJ2-1; 8 bases agree with TRBD2. The trim removed 8 bases at V and 4 bases at J, leaving 8 bases unmatched. The CDR3 extends over 14 amino acids. Germline V gene lookup returns CDR1 SGHNT and CDR2 YYREEE (reference sequence). CDR3 region: CASGTSSGYNEQFF. Written as DNA, the CDR3 is TGTGCCAGTGGCACGTCTAGCGGGTACAATGAGCAGTTCTTC. Full variable domain (missing parts from reference TRBV5-4 and TRBJ2-1): ETGVTQSPTHLIKTRGQQVTLRCSSQSGHNTVSWYQQALGQGPQFIFQYYREEENGRGNFPPRFSGLQFPNYSSELNVNALELDDSALYLCASGTSSGYNEQFFGPGTRLTVL.

This chain joins TRBV18 and TRBJ1-1; TRBD1 matches at 8 bases. Looked up from germline, CDR1 is KGHSH and CDR2 is LQKENI. This CDR3 spans 15 amino acids. V dropped 3 bases and J dropped 3; count of bases not matched to a gene: 6. DNA of the CDR3: TGTGCCAGCTCACCGCTTACAGGGGGATACACTGAAGCTTTCTTT. It translates to CASSPLTGGYTEAFF.

The J gene is TRBJ2-7, the V gene TRBV5-1; TRBD1 agrees at 7 bases. The V gene's germline CDR1 is SGHRS and CDR2 YFSETQ. V was clipped by 0 bases and J by 3 bases; unmatched bases: 3. The length of the CDR3 is 14 residues. The CDR3 sequence: CASSLETGIYEQYF. The CDR3 nucleotides read TGCGCCAGCAGCTTGGAGACAGGGATCTACGAGCAGTACTTC.

The chain uses TRBV19 and TRBJ1-5; the match to TRBD1 covers 7 bases. The CDR3 extends over 14 amino acids. Germline lookup yields CDR1 LNHDA and CDR2 SQIVND (reference sequence). V shed 7 bases and J 4 bases; nucleotides not matched to a gene: 7. The CDR3 DNA is TGTGCCAGTACCGAACAGGGGATTAATCAGCCCCAGCATTTT. This sequence encodes CASTEQGINQPQHF.

V gene TRBV27 combines with J gene TRBJ1-1; no firm D call. V shed 3 bases and J shed 1 base, with 9 bases lying between them. CDR3 length equals 14 residues. Per germline, CDR1 MNHEY and CDR2 SMNVEV (reference sequence). This CDR3 reads CASSLSRPNTEAFF. The CDR3 DNA sequence: TGTGCCAGCAGTTTGTCTCGTCCGAACACTGAAGCTTTCTTT.

J is TRBJ2-2 and V is TRBV28; TRBD1 might be the D (6 bases). CDR3 length: 13 amino acids. Germline assignment: CDR1 MDHEN and CDR2 SYDVKM. V lost 9 bases to trimming and J lost 6 bases, with 14 bases between them. The CDR3 DNA is TGTGCCAGTCTCTCCAGGGGCGCCGGGGAGCTGTTTTTT. This translates into CASLSRGAGELFF. Full variable domain (missing parts from reference TRBV28 and TRBJ2-2): DVKVTQSSRYLVKRTGEKVFLECVQDMDHENMFWYRQDPGLGLRLIYFSYDVKMKEKGDIPEGYSVSREKKERFSLILESASTNQTSMYLCASLSRGAGELFFGEGSRLTVL.